This TCR beta chain came from a study of response to subunit inactivated influenza vaccine. This clonotype showed up just a few times. Its specificity is unknown. The study's findings and limits: A suggestion made by the authors is that each seasonal influenza vaccination recruits few new T cells.

TCRdb reanalysed the RT-PCR reads using MiXCR and keeps one entry per CDR3 protein. The sample has 450,000 to 600,000 distinct CDR3 sequences; less than 8% are singletons. V was cut by 8 bases and J by 1 base, with 18 bases left in between. Germline CDR1 SGHRS, CDR2 YFSETQ. The length of the CDR3 is 16 residues. This specimen consisted of PBMCs from blood, obtained around 25 months after vaccination. The rearrangement joins TRBV5-1 to TRBJ2-2; D perhaps matches TRBD1 (5 bases). This TCR came from a man aged 50-75 years who received an inactivated influenza vaccine. The CDR3, as DNA: TGCGCCAGTCACCCTTCTGGGGCTATGAACACCGGGGAGCTGTTTTTT. It is translated as CASHPSGAMNTGELFF.